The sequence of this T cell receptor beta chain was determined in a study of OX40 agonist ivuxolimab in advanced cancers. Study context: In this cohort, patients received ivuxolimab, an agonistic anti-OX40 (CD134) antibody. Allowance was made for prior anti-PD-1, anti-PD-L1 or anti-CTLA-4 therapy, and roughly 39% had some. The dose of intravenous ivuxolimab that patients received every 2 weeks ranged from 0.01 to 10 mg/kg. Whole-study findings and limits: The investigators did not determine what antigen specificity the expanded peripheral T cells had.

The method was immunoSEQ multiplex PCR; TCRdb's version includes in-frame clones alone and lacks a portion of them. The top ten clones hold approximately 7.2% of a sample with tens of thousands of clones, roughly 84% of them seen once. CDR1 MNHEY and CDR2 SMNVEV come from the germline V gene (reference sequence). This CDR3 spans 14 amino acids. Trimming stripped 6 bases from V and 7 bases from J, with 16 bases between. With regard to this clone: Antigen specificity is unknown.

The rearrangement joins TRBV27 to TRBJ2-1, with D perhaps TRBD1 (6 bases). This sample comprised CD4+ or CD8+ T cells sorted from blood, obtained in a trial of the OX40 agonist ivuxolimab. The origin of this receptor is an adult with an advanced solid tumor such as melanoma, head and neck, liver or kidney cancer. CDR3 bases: TGTGCCAGCAGCTCACTACAGGGTCGAAATGAGCAGTTCTTC. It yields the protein CASSSLQGRNEQFF.